These 17 T cell receptor beta chains originate from one sample sequenced in a study of shared clonotypes between healthy human individuals. Profiled with immunoSEQ multiplex PCR; TCRdb holds only in-frame clones, not every one. The sample holds about 2.2 million clones, approximately 94% seen once. Naive CD8 cells were CD45RO-negative, positively selected for CCR7, excluding terminally differentiated effector memory CD45RA+ cells. Sequenced input: naive CD8+ T cells from PBMCs. These receptors originate from a man between 18 and 29 years old in good health. Some clones in this sample may be carry-over from other donors' samples.

The chain has TRBV19 and TRBJ1-3; D remains ambiguous. The CDR3 runs to 12 residues. Trimming shortened V by 5 bases and J by 4 bases, and 6 bases separated the two germline ends. CDR1 is LNHDA and CDR2 is SQIVND in the germline V gene (reference sequence). CDR3 bases: TGTGCCAGTAGTCCACCCGGAAACACCATATATTTT. It encodes CASSPPGNTIYF.

The V and J genes are TRBV27 and TRBJ1-4; D is possibly TRBD1 (5 bases). The germline V and J ends were trimmed by 9 bases and 7 bases, with 18 bases remaining between them. This CDR3 contains 14 residues. Germline CDR1 and CDR2: MNHEY and SMNVEV (reference sequence). Written as DNA, the CDR3 is TGTGCCAGTTCGATTACCGGGACCTTTGAAAAACTGTTTTTT. Its protein is CASSITGTFEKLFF.

The CDR3 DNA sequence: TGTGCCAGCAGTGCCTGGCCCCGGGATGGCTACACCTTC. This gives the protein CASSAWPRDGYTF. This rearrangement joins TRBV2 to TRBJ1-2; D remains unclear. Germline V gene lookup returns CDR1 SNHLY and CDR2 FYNNEI. CDR3 size: 13 residues. Trimming removed 4 bases from V and 6 bases from J, with 12 bases in between.

The chain uses TRBV7-9 and TRBJ2-6; 7 bases align to TRBD1. CDR1 is SEHNR and CDR2 is FQNEAQ in the germline V gene (reference sequence). The CDR3 sequence is 15 residues long. The V gene end was trimmed by 4 bases and the J gene end by 2 bases; junction bases not matched to a gene: 2. CDR3 nucleotides: TGTGCCAGCAGCTCAGGGGGTACTGGGGCCAACGTCCTGACTTTC. Its protein is CASSSGGTGANVLTF.

This rearrangement joins TRBV7-9 to TRBJ2-5; no clear D. Germline V gene lookup returns CDR1 SEHNR and CDR2 FQNEAQ (reference sequence). There are 16 residues in the CDR3. Trimming stripped 0 bases from V and 0 bases from J, with 11 bases between. The CDR3 DNA follows: TGTGCCAGCAGCTTAGCGCTTGAGGTGGACCAAGAGACCCAGTACTTC. Its translation is CASSLALEVDQETQYF.

This clone is a singleton in its sample. V is TRBV9 and J is TRBJ2-7; perhaps TRBD2 as D (7 bases). This CDR3 spans 13 amino acids. V was pared by 6 bases and J by 5 bases, with 15 bases between. Germline V lookup: CDR1 SGDLS, CDR2 YYNGEE. In DNA form, the CDR3 reads TGTGCCAGCAACCTAGGGGGGGGGCACGAGCAGTACTTC. Translation: CASNLGGGHEQYF.

This sequence joins TRBV19 and TRBJ1-5; no reliable D call. CDR1 and CDR2 (germline): LNHDA, SQIVND (reference sequence). This CDR3 contains 15 residues. V was shortened by 3 bases and J by 0 bases, with 9 bases between the two germline ends. CDR3 amino acids: CASSIFPSSNQPQHF. The CDR3 DNA is TGTGCCAGTAGTATTTTCCCCAGTAGCAATCAGCCCCAGCATTTT.

The V call is TRBV4-1, the J call TRBJ2-1, with D tentatively TRBD2 (6 bases). V was shortened by 3 bases and J by 10 bases, with 10 bases between the two germline ends. The CDR3 is 12 amino acids. The germline gives CDR1 MGHRA, CDR2 YSYEKL. The CDR3 DNA reads TGCGCCAGCAGCCAGCCCGCGGGGGAGCAGTTCTTC. Translated: CASSQPAGEQFF.

The chain has TRBV6-5 and TRBJ1-1; no firm D call. The CDR3 is 16 amino acids. Between the trimmed V and J ends, which lost 0 bases and 1 base, there was a span of 12 bases. The germline CDR1 and CDR2 sequences are MNHEY and SVGAGI. Written as DNA, the CDR3 is TGTGCCAGCAGTTACTCGGGAAGGTACAGGAACACTGAAGCTTTCTTT. Translating gives CASSYSGRYRNTEAFF.

The V gene is TRBV7-6, the J gene TRBJ2-5; maybe TRBD1 (6 bases). V shed 5 bases and J shed 1 base, with 14 bases lying between them. Per the germline V gene, CDR1 is SGHVS and CDR2 is FNYEAQ. CDR3 length: 15 amino acids. CDR3 protein: CASSRIGTLQETQYF. DNA of the CDR3: TGTGCCAGCAGCCGAATAGGGACACTCCAAGAGACCCAGTACTTC.

This clone was seen a handful of times. The chain links TRBV6-6 to TRBJ1-5, with D possibly TRBD1 on 6 matching bases. The CDR3 contains 14 residues. Per the germline V gene, CDR1 is MNHNY and CDR2 is SVGAGI (reference sequence). Trimming took 2 bases from V and 5 from J, leaving 10 bases between them. Written as DNA, the CDR3 is TGTGCCAGCAGTTACGTGGGGGCCGATCAGCCCCAGCATTTT. Translated: CASSYVGADQPQHF.

V and J are TRBV9 and TRBJ2-3; 13 nucleotides match TRBD2. The CDR3 extends over 21 amino acids. After removal of 3 bases from V and 0 bases from J, the junction contained 16 bases not matched to a gene. CDR1 and CDR2 (germline): SGDLS, YYNGEE. CDR3 sequence: CASSAIPLTGLAGYSTDTQYF. CDR3 DNA sequence: TGTGCCAGCAGCGCGATCCCTCTAACGGGACTAGCGGGGTATAGCACAGATACGCAGTATTTT.

This clone was counted once. This chain joins TRBV10-1 and TRBJ1-1, with D maybe TRBD1 (5 bases). Trimming removed 2 bases at V and 10 bases at J, with 14 bases between. Germline-derived CDR1 and CDR2 are WNHNN and SYGVQD (reference sequence). The CDR3 consists of 13 residues. The CDR3 region is CASSEAIGTGAFF. CDR3 bases: TGCGCCAGCAGTGAGGCGATCGGGACGGGAGCTTTCTTT.

This sequence joins TRBV10-3 and TRBJ2-1; TRBD2 aligns across 7 bases. V lost 4 bases and J lost 0; bases outside the gene matches: 9. Germline V lookup: CDR1 ENHRY, CDR2 SYGVKD. The CDR3 is 17 amino acids. CDR3 sequence (DNA): TGTGCCATCAGTGCCCCGGGGCGGGAGAGCTCCTACAATGAGCAGTTCTTC. It yields the protein CAISAPGRESSYNEQFF.

The chain links TRBV11-2 to TRBJ2-7, with D perhaps TRBD1 (6 bases). The CDR3 is 12 amino acids. V dropped 2 bases and J dropped 9 bases, with 11 bases sitting between them. Germline assignment: CDR1 SGHAT and CDR2 FQNNGV. This CDR3 is CASSLYGGWQYF. CDR3 nucleotide sequence: TGTGCCAGCAGCTTATATGGGGGCTGGCAGTACTTC.

This chain uses TRBV27 with TRBJ1-4; 9 bases are a match to TRBD1. The CDR3 sequence is 16 residues long. J lost 2 bases, V lost 5 bases, and 6 bases had no gene match. The germline V gene encodes CDR1 MNHEY and CDR2 SMNVEV (reference sequence). The CDR3 DNA sequence: TGTGCCAGCAGTATTACCGGGACAGGGACTAATGAAAAACTGTTTTTT. Translation gives CASSITGTGTNEKLFF. Full variable domain (remainder filled in from reference TRBV27 and TRBJ1-4): EAQVTQNPRYLITVTGKKLTVTCSQNMNHEYMSWYRQDPGLGLRQIYYSMNVEVTDKGDVPEGYKVSRKEKRNFPLILESPSPNQTSLYFCASSITGTGTNEKLFFGSGTQLSVL.

This clone was counted a single time. The J gene is TRBJ1-1, the V gene TRBV25-1; possible D gene TRBD1, 6 bases. The CDR3 is made up of 11 amino acids. Germline V CDR1 and CDR2: MGHDK, SYGVNS. Trimming took off 8 bases at V and 8 bases at J, with 12 bases between the two ends. CDR3 sequence (DNA): TGTGCCAGCGGCCCTGGACAGGAAGCTTTCTTT. Translating it yields CASGPGQEAFF.